These T cell receptor beta chains were read from a single sample in a study of T cell repertoires in cytomegalovirus infection. These TCRs' antigens remain unknown. MiXCR, run by TCRdb on the reads, gives a single entry per CDR3 protein. Of 830,000 or so distinct CDR3 sequences listed, about 33% are singletons. The starting material was cultured CD8+ T cells from PBMCs, obtained from culture after CMV antigen stimulation. Receptors were obtained from a human donor in good health (CMV status not recorded). Some clones in this sample may be carry-over from other donors' samples. Each CDR3 is given without its conserved first and last residue. D genes are given only for firm matches.

v_call,d_call,j_call,cdr3_aa
TRBV7-9,TRBD1,TRBJ2-5,ASAEADRGGRTQY
TRBV5-6,TRBD1,TRBJ1-5,ASSLLRQGATSNQPQH
TRBV27,.,TRBJ2-1,ASSWPGGREQF
TRBV7-8,.,TRBJ1-1,ASSPTAGSGTEAF
TRBV27,TRBD1,TRBJ1-4,ASSSTGTGSTNEKLF
TRBV2,.,TRBJ2-7,ASSPYRDGYEQY
TRBV12-3/TRBV12-4,.,TRBJ1-5,ASSFSPSQPQH
TRBV7-8,.,TRBJ2-4,ASSPRLPVTSGYDKNIQY
TRBV12-3/TRBV12-4,.,TRBJ2-4,ASIRQNIQY
TRBV7-9,.,TRBJ2-2,ASSLVTGTYTGELF
TRBV7-9,.,TRBJ1-1,ASSLVGGGTTEAF
TRBV2,.,TRBJ1-2,ASSQYY
TRBV7-2,.,TRBJ2-3,ASSQGPTDTQY
TRBV27,TRBD1,TRBJ1-2,ASSWTGGGVGYT
TRBV2,.,TRBJ2-5,ASSAGRELETQY
TRBV7-1,TRBD1,TRBJ1-2,ASRSTGVDT
TRBV7-9,.,TRBJ2-3,ASSFGGSKLDTQY
TRBV12-5,TRBD1,TRBJ2-1,ASGTPDRTIQF
TRBV7-6,.,TRBJ1-1,ASSLGFGTEAF
TRBV7-6,.,TRBJ1-2,ASSPSRKYGYT
TRBV4-2,TRBD2,TRBJ2-1,ASSQETSRDSYNEQF
TRBV24-1,.,TRBJ2-1,ATSDRSARGNNEQF
TRBV7-2,.,TRBJ2-5,ASRTSGSQETQY
TRBV4-1,TRBD1,TRBJ1-3,ASSQGERQGAGNTIY